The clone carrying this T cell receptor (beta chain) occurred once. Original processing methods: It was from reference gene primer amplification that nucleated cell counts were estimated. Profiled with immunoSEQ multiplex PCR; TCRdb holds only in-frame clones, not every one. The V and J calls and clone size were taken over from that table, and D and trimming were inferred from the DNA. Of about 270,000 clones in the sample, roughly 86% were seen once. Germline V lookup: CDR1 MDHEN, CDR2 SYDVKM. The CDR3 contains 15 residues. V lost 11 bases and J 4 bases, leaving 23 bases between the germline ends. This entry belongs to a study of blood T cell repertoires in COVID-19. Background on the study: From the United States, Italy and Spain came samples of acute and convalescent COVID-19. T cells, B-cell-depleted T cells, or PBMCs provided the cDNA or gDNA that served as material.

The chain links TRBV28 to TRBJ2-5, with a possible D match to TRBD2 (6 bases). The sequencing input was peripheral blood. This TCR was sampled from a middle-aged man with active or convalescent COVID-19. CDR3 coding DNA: TGTGCCGGAGGGGACCATAGACTGGATATAGAGACCCAGTACTTC. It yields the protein CAGGDHRLDIETQYF.